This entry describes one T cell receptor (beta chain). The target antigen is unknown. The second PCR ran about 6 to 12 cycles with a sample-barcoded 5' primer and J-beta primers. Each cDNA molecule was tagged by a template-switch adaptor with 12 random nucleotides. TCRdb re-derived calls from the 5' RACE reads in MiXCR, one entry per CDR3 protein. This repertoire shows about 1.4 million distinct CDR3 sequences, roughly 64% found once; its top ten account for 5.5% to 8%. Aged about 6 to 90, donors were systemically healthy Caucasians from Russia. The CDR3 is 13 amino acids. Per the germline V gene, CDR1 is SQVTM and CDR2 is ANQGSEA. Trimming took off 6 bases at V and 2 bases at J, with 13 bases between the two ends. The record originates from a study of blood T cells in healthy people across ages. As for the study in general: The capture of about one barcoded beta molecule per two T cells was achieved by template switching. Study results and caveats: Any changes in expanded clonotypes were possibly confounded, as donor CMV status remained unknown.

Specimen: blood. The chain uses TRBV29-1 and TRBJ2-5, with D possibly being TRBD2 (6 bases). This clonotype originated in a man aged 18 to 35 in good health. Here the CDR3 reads CSVARGWQETQYF. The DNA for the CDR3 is TGCAGCGTGGCCCGGGGGTGGCAAGAGACCCAGTACTTC. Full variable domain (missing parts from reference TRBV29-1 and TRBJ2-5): SAVISQKPSRDICQRGTSLTIQCQVDSQVTMMFWYRQQPGQSLTLIATANQGSEATYESGFVIDKFPISRPNLTFSTLTVSNMSPEDSSIYLCSVARGWQETQYFGPGTRLLVL.